This T cell receptor (beta chain) derives from a study of T cell responses to AZD1222 COVID-19 vaccine. The ends were cut back, 1 base at V and 5 bases at J, with 11 bases in the middle. The CDR3 runs to 14 residues. The germline V gene has CDR1 LNHDA and CDR2 SQIVND (reference sequence). Assay used: immunoSEQ multiplex PCR; TCRdb lists only in-frame clones, some missing. The table has 90,000 or so clones, roughly 89% seen once. The TCR was taken from an adult who received the AZD1222 COVID-19 vaccine. The specimen was peripheral blood, collected 28 days after the second AZD1222 dose. The gene calls are TRBV19 and TRBJ1-1; no definite D call. The CDR3 loop is CASSIGIPRTEAFF. The CDR3 region has the DNA TGTGCCAGTAGTATAGGGATCCCGCGGACTGAAGCTTTCTTT.